Listed here are 13 T cell receptor beta chains from one sample, sequenced in a study of beta chain features in type 1 diabetes. Since all of the isolated RNA was reverse transcribed, expressed TCRB transcripts were what got sequenced. Sequenced by immunoSEQ multiplex PCR; TCRdb stores in-frame clones only, minus some. The sample yields about 160,000 clones, roughly 9% seen once. The sequenced sample consisted of central memory CD4+ T cells from blood. The receptor source for this set is a young woman in good health.

This clone was detected only a few times. The CDR3 here is CASSRGATEAFF. The CDR3 region has the DNA TGTGCCAGCAGCCGGGGGGCCACTGAAGCTTTCTTT. The rearrangement joins TRBV6-5 to TRBJ1-1, with a weak D call TRBD1 (6 bases). Between the trimmed V and J ends, which lost 6 bases and 4 bases, there was a span of 9 bases. This CDR3 spans 12 amino acids. The germline gives CDR1 MNHEY, CDR2 SVGAGI.

This clone came up a few times. The chain combines TRBV6-1 with TRBJ2-1, with D tentatively TRBD2 (5 bases). V shed 2 bases and J shed 8 bases, with 10 bases lying between them. Germline CDR1 MNHNS, CDR2 SASEGT. The CDR3 length is 13 residues. The CDR3 sequence is CASSERSGDEQFF. The CDR3 bases are TGTGCCAGCAGTGAACGTTCCGGGGATGAGCAGTTCTTC.

This chain connects TRBV5-1 to TRBJ2-7; D might be TRBD2 (6 bases). The CDR3 extends over 16 amino acids. The germline V gene encodes CDR1 SGHRS and CDR2 YFSETQ. Trimming pared 4 bases from V and 5 bases from J, leaving 22 bases between. The CDR3: CASSTSDLTRINEQYF. DNA of the CDR3: TGCGCCAGCAGCACGAGCGACTTGACTAGAATCAACGAGCAGTACTTC.

The chain couples TRBV7-9 to TRBJ2-4; weak D call: TRBD2 (6 bases). Germline CDR1 and CDR2: SEHNR and FQNEAQ (reference sequence). This CDR3 has 11 residues. V lost 4 bases, J lost 9 bases, and 7 bases lay in between. The CDR3 protein is CASSSGSIQYF. CDR3 nucleotide sequence: TGTGCCAGCAGCTCCGGGAGCATTCAGTACTTC.

This clone came up a few times. The rearrangement joins TRBV15 to TRBJ2-3; D not resolved. CDR3 length equals 14 residues. CDR1 LNHNV and CDR2 YYDKDF come from the germline V gene (reference sequence). Trimming removed 4 bases at V and 1 base at J, with 9 bases between. For the CDR3, the DNA is TGTGCCACCAGCACCCACTCGGGCACAGATACGCAGTATTTT. As protein: CATSTHSGTDTQYF.

J is TRBJ2-2 and V is TRBV25-1; a possible D gene is TRBD1 (6 bases). The CDR3 has 13 amino acids. The germline V gene encodes CDR1 MGHDK and CDR2 SYGVNS. The V end was cut by 6 bases, the J end by 5 bases, with 10 bases between. CDR3 bases: TGTGCCAGCAGCCCCACAGGGACCGGGGAGCTGTTTTTT. This encodes CASSPTGTGELFF.

This clone was seen ten or more times. This chain uses TRBV18 with TRBJ1-2, with 11 bases matching TRBD1. V gave up 2 bases and J gave up 4 bases; unmatched junction bases: 0. Germline assignment: CDR1 KGHSH and CDR2 LQKENI. CDR3 length equals 14 residues. In nucleotides, the CDR3 is TGTGCCAGCTCACCAGGGACAGGGGGCTATGGCTACACCTTC. Its translation: CASSPGTGGYGYTF.

The chain combines TRBV4-2 with TRBJ1-2; possibly TRBD1 for D (5 bases). The CDR3 spans 13 residues. The germline V and J ends were trimmed by 7 bases and 10 bases, with 19 bases remaining between them. Germline V gene sequence: CDR1 LGHNA, CDR2 YNFKEQ. The CDR3 protein is CASNRGNSDDYTF. DNA of the CDR3: TGTGCCAGCAACCGGGGGAACTCAGATGACTACACCTTC.

This clone has a handful of counts. The chain has TRBV5-4 and TRBJ2-1; 10 bases line up with TRBD2. Germline V gene sequence: CDR1 SGHNT, CDR2 YYREEE (reference sequence). Germline trimming cut 4 bases from V and 7 bases from J; bases unmatched to any gene: 11. This CDR3 has 16 amino acids. CDR3 DNA: TGTGCCAGCAGCCTAGAACTAGCGGGAAATCGGAATGAGCAGTTCTTC. It yields the protein CASSLELAGNRNEQFF.

The gene calls are TRBV7-2 and TRBJ1-2, with a weak D call TRBD1 (5 bases). The V end lost 1 base, the J end lost 10 bases, and 13 bases lay between the germline ends. CDR1 is SGHTA, CDR2 FQGNSA, per germline. The CDR3 is 13 residues long. The CDR3 nucleotides read TGTGCCAGCAGCTTAGGTCTCCAGGGTGTCTACACCTTC. Translating it yields CASSLGLQGVYTF. The variable domain in full, completed from reference TRBV7-2 and TRBJ1-2, reads GAGVSQSPSNKVTEKGKDVELRCDPISGHTALYWYRQSLGQGLEFLIYFQGNSAPDKSGLPSDRFSAERTGGSVSTLTIQRTQQEDSAVYLCASSLGLQGVYTFGSGTRLTVV.

This clone showed up many times. Other DNA sequences within the sample encode an identical CDR3. This chain uses TRBV2 with TRBJ1-1, with 7 bases fitting TRBD1. The CDR3 sequence is 12 residues long. J gave up 2 bases and V 8 bases, and 2 bases lay outside the gene matches. Germline assignment: CDR1 SNHLY and CDR2 FYNNEI. The CDR3 sequence is CASRQGNTEAFF. The CDR3 DNA sequence: TGTGCCAGCCGACAGGGAAACACTGAAGCTTTCTTT.

This clone has a count of ten or more. The DNA of the CDR3 is TGTGCCAGCAGCCAAGGAGTTGCTAGCGGGGGGTCCCTAGCCAAAAACATTCAGTACTTC. Protein: CASSQGVASGGSLAKNIQYF. The chain is built from TRBV14 and TRBJ2-4; TRBD2 aligns across 11 bases. This CDR3 region has 20 residues. Per the germline V gene, CDR1 is SGHDN and CDR2 is FVKESK. V dropped 1 base and J dropped 0; count of bases not matched to a gene: 11.

With respect to this clone: The sample contains more than one DNA sequence encoding this CDR3. V usage is TRBV2 and J usage is TRBJ1-2; D gene ambiguous. The CDR3 spans 11 residues. V lost 0 bases to trimming and J lost 7 bases, with 3 bases between them. Germline V gene data show CDR1 as SNHLY and CDR2 as FYNNEI. The CDR3, as DNA: TGTGCCAGCAGTGAAGCGCGTGGCTACACCTTC. It codes for CASSEARGYTF. Complete variable domain (other parts from reference TRBV2 and TRBJ1-2): EPEVTQTPSHQVTQMGQEVILRCVPISNHLYFYWYRQILGQKVEFLVSFYNNEISEKSEIFDDQFSVERPDGSNFTLKIRSTKLEDSAMYFCASSEARGYTFGSGTRLTVV.